Below are 18 T cell receptor beta chains sequenced from a single sample in a study of blood T cell repertoires in COVID-19. Method: immunoSEQ multiplex PCR; TCRdb's copy keeps in-frame clones and lacks some. The sample contains 150,000 to 200,000 clones, about 86% of which appear only once. The source material was peripheral blood. These receptors all stem from a woman aged 18-30 years who had recovered from COVID-19.

The rearrangement links TRBV7-2 to TRBJ1-5; D gene unclear. V was pared by 3 bases and J by 5 bases, with 11 bases between. This CDR3 is built from 14 residues. The V gene's germline CDR1 is SGHTA and CDR2 FQGNSA. This CDR3 is CASSFGPLDQPQHF. CDR3 in DNA: TGTGCCAGCAGCTTTGGGCCCCTTGATCAGCCCCAGCATTTT.

The chain carries TRBV5-1 and TRBJ2-3; 10 bases map to TRBD1. The CDR3 is made up of 16 amino acids. Losses at the gene ends were 3 bases for V and 5 bases for J; bases not matched to a gene: 9. Germline V gene lookup returns CDR1 SGHRS and CDR2 YFSETQ. In DNA, the CDR3 is TGCGCCAGCAGCTCGGCAGGGACAGGGGTTGGAGATACGCAGTATTTT. As protein: CASSSAGTGVGDTQYF.

The V gene is TRBV6-2 or TRBV6-3, the J gene TRBJ2-7, with D possibly TRBD1 on 5 matching bases. V lost 4 bases, J lost 4 bases, and 11 bases lay in between. The V gene's germline CDR1 is MNHEY and CDR2 SVGEGT. The CDR3 consists of 13 residues. CDR3 sequence: CASSFLQGYEQYV. The DNA for the CDR3 is TGTGCCAGCAGTTTCCTTCAGGGTTACGAGCAGTACGTC.

The V gene is TRBV6-2 or TRBV6-3, the J gene TRBJ2-1, with TRBD1 identical over 7 bases. V was clipped by 5 bases and J by 3 bases; unmatched bases: 10. CDR1 is MNHEY, CDR2 SVGEGT, per germline. CDR3 length equals 16 residues. CDR3 sequence (DNA): TGTGCCAGCAGTGACCCGGGACAGTCGATCTACAATGAGCAGTTCTTC. This encodes CASSDPGQSIYNEQFF.

The rearrangement uses TRBV3-1 (or the pseudogene TRBV3-2) and TRBJ2-6; no reliable D call. CDR3 size: 15 residues. V lost 4 bases to trimming and J lost 4 bases, with 11 bases between them. Germline CDR1 is LGHDT and CDR2 is YNNKEL (reference sequence). The CDR3 region is CASSRTVLGANVLTF. As DNA, the CDR3 is TGTGCCAGCAGCCGTACAGTCTTGGGGGCCAACGTCCTGACTTTC.

The chain couples TRBV12-5 to TRBJ2-7; 12 nucleotides align to TRBD1. The CDR3 extends over 17 amino acids. Germline V lookup: CDR1 LGHNT, CDR2 FRNRAP. The J segment lost 2 bases and the V segment lost 5 bases, leaving 10 bases of the junction unmatched. CDR3 sequence: CASGRDRGHRPPYEQYV. The CDR3 bases are TGTGCTAGTGGTCGGGACAGGGGGCACAGACCACCCTACGAGCAGTACGTC.

This clone was seen a few times. The chain joins TRBV4-3 to TRBJ1-2; TRBD1 matches 8 bases. The CDR3 is 14 amino acids. J gave up 5 bases and V 3 bases, and 5 bases lay outside the gene matches. The germline V gene has CDR1 LGHNA and CDR2 YSLEER. The CDR3 nucleotides read TGCGCCAGCAGCCACGGACAGGGTGGTTATGGCTACACCTTC. This encodes CASSHGQGGYGYTF.

The chain uses TRBV24-1 and TRBJ1-2; 7 bases match TRBD1. The V gene end was trimmed by 4 bases and the J gene end by 4 bases; junction bases not matched to a gene: 8. The CDR3 covers 15 residues. Germline V CDR1 and CDR2: KGHDR, SFDVKD. DNA of the CDR3: TGTGCCACCAGTGACTCAGGGACAGCCTTCTATGGCTACACCTTC. Translated, it gives CATSDSGTAFYGYTF.

The chain recombines TRBV18 with TRBJ2-7; TRBD2 might be the D (5 bases). The CDR3 runs 16 residues. The germline V gene encodes CDR1 KGHSH and CDR2 LQKENI. With 4 bases removed from V and 0 bases from J, the gap between germline ends came to 16 bases. DNA of the CDR3: TGTGCCAGCTCACGCGGTTCTGGCGGAGGCTCCTACGAGCAGTACGTC. As protein: CASSRGSGGGSYEQYV.

This sequence joins TRBV12-3 or TRBV12-4 and TRBJ2-3; the D gene is possibly TRBD1 (7 bases). The CDR3 runs to 13 residues. The V end lost 6 bases, the J end lost 6 bases, and 13 bases lay between the germline ends. The CDR3 region is CASRPTGRDTQYF. The DNA for the CDR3 is TGTGCCAGCAGACCGACAGGGAGGGATACGCAGTATTTT.

V and J are TRBV5-1 and TRBJ1-6, with D maybe TRBD1 (6 bases). The CDR3 runs to 14 residues. Trimming stripped 0 bases from V and 8 bases from J, with 9 bases between. Germline CDR1 SGHRS, CDR2 YFSETQ. CDR3 nucleotide sequence: TGCGCCAGCAGCTTGGTGGACAGCTATTCACCCCTCCACTTT. It yields the protein CASSLVDSYSPLHF. Using reference TRBV5-1 and TRBJ1-6 for the parts outside the CDR3, the full variable domain is KAGVTQTPRYLIKTRGQQVTLSCSPISGHRSVSWYQQTPGQGLQFLFEYFSETQRNKGNFPGRFSGRQFSNSRSEMNVSTLELGDSALYLCASSLVDSYSPLHFGNGTRLTVT.

The gene calls are TRBV5-4 and TRBJ2-2; 10 bases line up with TRBD2. Germline V gene data show CDR1 as SGHNT and CDR2 as YYREEE (reference sequence). Germline trimming cut 2 bases from V and 6 bases from J; bases unmatched to any gene: 4. This CDR3 region has 15 residues. The CDR3: CASSLSGGASGELFF. The CDR3 nucleotides read TGTGCCAGCAGCTTAAGCGGGGGGGCCTCCGGGGAGCTGTTTTTT. Variable domain in full (rest from reference TRBV5-4 and TRBJ2-2): ETGVTQSPTHLIKTRGQQVTLRCSSQSGHNTVSWYQQALGQGPQFIFQYYREEENGRGNFPPRFSGLQFPNYSSELNVNALELDDSALYLCASSLSGGASGELFFGEGSRLTVL.

The CDR3 region has the DNA TGTGCCAGCAGTTACCGACTAGCGGGGGGGTTCAATGAGCAGTTCTTC. Protein product: CASSYRLAGGFNEQFF. V usage is TRBV6-6 and J usage is TRBJ2-1, with 14 bases that match TRBD2. The CDR3 is 16 amino acids. The germline V gene has CDR1 MNHNY and CDR2 SVGAGI (reference sequence). With V trimmed by 2 bases and J by 6 bases, 3 bases remained unmatched.

The chain joins TRBV19 to TRBJ1-1; no clear D gene. The CDR3 spans 12 residues. Germline CDR1 is LNHDA and CDR2 is SQIVND (reference sequence). V was shortened by 5 bases and J by 5 bases, with 9 bases between the two germline ends. This CDR3 reads CASSAGSTEAFF. The CDR3 nucleotides read TGTGCCAGTAGTGCAGGTTCAACTGAAGCTTTCTTT.

On this clone: At the DNA level, this CDR3 is encoded by other sequences in the same sample as well. The V gene is TRBV27, the J gene TRBJ1-2; 9 positions match TRBD1. The CDR3 covers 14 residues. The ends lost 5 bases at V and 0 bases at J; junction bases unmatched: 1. Germline loops: CDR1 MNHEY, CDR2 SMNVEV (reference sequence). CDR3 in DNA: TGTGCCAGCAGTCGACAGGGGGCTAACTATGGCTACACCTTC. Translation: CASSRQGANYGYTF.

This chain joins TRBV3-1 (or the pseudogene TRBV3-2) and TRBJ1-6; D not certain. This CDR3 comprises 15 residues. Germline V gene sequence: CDR1 LGHDT, CDR2 YNNKEL (reference sequence). Trimming cost V 8 bases and J 5 bases, with 16 bases left between them. The CDR3 loop reads CASHPGPKDNSPLHF. CDR3 nucleotide sequence: TGTGCCAGCCACCCTGGGCCGAAGGATAATTCACCCCTCCACTTT.

Comments on this clone: The same CDR3 is also encoded by other DNA sequences in this sample. The CDR3 DNA reads as TGTGCCAGCAGCGTAGTCGGGGAGACCCAGTACTTC. Amino acid sequence: CASSVVGETQYF. The V call is TRBV9, the J call TRBJ2-5, with unresolved D. Deletions cut 0 bases from V and 5 bases from J, with 5 bases between. The CDR3 contains 12 residues. Germline CDR1 reads SGDLS; CDR2 reads YYNGEE.

This clone was recorded only once. The V call is TRBV18, the J call TRBJ2-3, with 14 nucleotides matching TRBD2. This CDR3 has 17 amino acids. From germline, CDR1 is KGHSH and CDR2 LQKENI. The trim removed 3 bases at V and 4 bases at J, leaving 6 bases unmatched. The CDR3 DNA sequence: TGTGCCAGCTCACCCCTCGGACTAGCGGGGGGTTCAGATACGCAGTATTTT. Its protein is CASSPLGLAGGSDTQYF.